This TCR beta chain comes out of a study of T cell responses to AZD1222 COVID-19 vaccine. Study results and caveats: Regions 160-218 and 743-854 dominated among vaccine-associated CD4 TCRs spanning spike. Variant regions that are unmutated are reportedly the target of nearly half of spike-specific TCRs.

To note about this clone: No antigen is known for it.

The assay was immunoSEQ multiplex PCR, and TCRdb's table has in-frame clones only and misses some. The sample lists approximately 180,000 clones; around nine tenths were seen once. The V end was cut by 4 bases, the J end by 5 bases, with 12 bases between. The CDR3 is made up of 14 amino acids. The germline V gene has CDR1 SGDLS and CDR2 YYNGEE. This sequence was found in an adult in good health. The rearrangement links TRBV9 to TRBJ2-2, with a possible D match to TRBD2 (6 bases). Sequencing used peripheral blood, obtained on day 0 of AZD1222 vaccination. The CDR3 nucleotides read TGTGCCAGCAGCCCCGGAGGGTTAACCGGGGAGCTGTTTTTT. It is translated as CASSPGGLTGELFF.